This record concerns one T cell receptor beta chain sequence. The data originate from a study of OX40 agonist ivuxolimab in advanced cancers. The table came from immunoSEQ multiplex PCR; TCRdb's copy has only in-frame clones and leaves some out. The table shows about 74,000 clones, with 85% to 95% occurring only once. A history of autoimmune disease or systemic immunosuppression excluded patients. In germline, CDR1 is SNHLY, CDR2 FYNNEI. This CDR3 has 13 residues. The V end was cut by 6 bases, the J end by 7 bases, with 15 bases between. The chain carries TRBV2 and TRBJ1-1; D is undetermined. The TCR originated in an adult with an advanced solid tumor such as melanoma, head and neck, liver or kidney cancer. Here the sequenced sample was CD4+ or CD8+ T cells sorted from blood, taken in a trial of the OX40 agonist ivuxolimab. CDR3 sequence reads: CASRSGVGVEAFF. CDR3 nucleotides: TGTGCCAGCAGGTCGGGTGTTGGGGTTGAAGCTTTCTTT.